Listed below are T cell receptor beta chains from one sample, sequenced in a study of identical twins. TCRdb analysed the 5' RACE reads with MiXCR anew, one entry per CDR3 protein. The sample has some 600,000 distinct CDR3 sequences, about 7.1% seen once. Another study also made use of these data, one on yellow fever vaccine responses in identical twins.

The sample comprised PBMCs. All receptors come from a woman between 18 and 29 years old in good health. Both conserved end residues are part of each CDR3. The D gene is left open where the match is weak. Size values are once, few and many counts, or a class for expanded clones, and some rows have none.

size	length	D	V	J	DNA	CDR3
few	15	TRBD1	TRBV7-2	TRBJ2-7	TGTGCCAGCAGCTTAATAGGGACAGGGGTGTACGAGCAGTACTTC	CASSLIGTGVYEQYF
many	14	-	TRBV12-3/TRBV12-4	TRBJ1-1	TGTGCCAGCACCCTTGGCAGCCGTGGGGCTGAAGCTTTCTTT	CASTLGSRGAEAFF
few	15	TRBD1	TRBV7-9	TRBJ2-1	TGTGCCAGCAGCTATACAGGGGCGCACGGCGATGAGCAGTTCTTC	CASSYTGAHGDEQFF
-	16	TRBD1	TRBV7-8	TRBJ2-1	TGTGCCAGCAGCATGCCTTCCGGGACAGCTTACAATGAGCAGTTCTTC	CASSMPSGTAYNEQFF
-	16	-	TRBV4-1	TRBJ2-1	TGCGCCAGCAGCCAACCACTAGCTAGGTCCTACAATGAGCAGTTCTTC	CASSQPLARSYNEQFF
many	17	TRBD2	TRBV3-1	TRBJ2-2	TGTGCCAGCAGCCAAGTCGGGGGACTAGGGAACACCGGGGAGCTGTTTTTT	CASSQVGGLGNTGELFF
many	15	-	TRBV28	TRBJ1-1	TGTGCCAGCAGTTTGGGGGGGGCGAGAAACACTGAAGCTTTCTTT	CASSLGGARNTEAFF
few	12	-	TRBV7-2	TRBJ2-1	TGTGCCAGCAGCTCCTGGGGGGACGAGCAGTTCTTC	CASSSWGDEQFF
-	14	-	TRBV28	TRBJ2-7	TGTGCCAGCAGGGGAAAGGACGACTCCTACGAGCAGTACTTC	CASRGKDDSYEQYF
few	16	TRBD1	TRBV4-1	TRBJ1-2	TGCGCCAGCAGCGTCCTCTCAGGGGGGCTGAACTATGGCTACACCTTC	CASSVLSGGLNYGYTF
few	14	TRBD1	TRBV12-3/TRBV12-4	TRBJ1-1	TGTGCCAGCAGCCCTAGACAGGGGTCCACTGAAGCTTTCTTT	CASSPRQGSTEAFF
-	14	-	TRBV7-9	TRBJ1-2	TGTGCCAGCAGCCCGCCTAGGACAGACTATGGCTACACCTTC	CASSPPRTDYGYTF
many	13	-	TRBV13	TRBJ1-2	TGTGCCAGCAGCTCCGGACAGAGCTATGGCTACACCTTC	CASSSGQSYGYTF
many	13	-	TRBV20-1	TRBJ1-1	TGCAGTGCTCACCAGGAGTGGAACACTGAAGCTTTCTTT	CSAHQEWNTEAFF
many	12	-	TRBV12-3/TRBV12-4	TRBJ2-1	TGTGCCAGCAGTTTTGTCGGTCGATTCCCGTTCTTC	CASSFVGRFPFF
many	18	TRBD1	TRBV3-1	TRBJ1-1	TGTGCCAGCAGCCCTTTCGGTCCCGGGACAGGGATCGGGGTTGAAGCTTTCTTT	CASSPFGPGTGIGVEAFF
-	13	-	TRBV10-3	TRBJ2-3	TGTGCCATCAACCCTGGACTCGAAGATACGCAGTATTTT	CAINPGLEDTQYF
-	10	-	TRBV29-1	TRBJ2-1	TGCAGCGGACGGTACAATGAGCAGTTCTTC	CSGRYNEQFF
few	15	TRBD2	TRBV29-1	TRBJ2-7	TGCAGCGTTGAAGAAGGGCTAGCGGGACGGTACGAGCAGTACTTC	CSVEEGLAGRYEQYF
-	17	-	TRBV13	TRBJ1-3	TGTGCCAGCAGCTTAGGTCTCAGGGCGGAATCTGGAAACACCATATATTTT	CASSLGLRAESGNTIYF